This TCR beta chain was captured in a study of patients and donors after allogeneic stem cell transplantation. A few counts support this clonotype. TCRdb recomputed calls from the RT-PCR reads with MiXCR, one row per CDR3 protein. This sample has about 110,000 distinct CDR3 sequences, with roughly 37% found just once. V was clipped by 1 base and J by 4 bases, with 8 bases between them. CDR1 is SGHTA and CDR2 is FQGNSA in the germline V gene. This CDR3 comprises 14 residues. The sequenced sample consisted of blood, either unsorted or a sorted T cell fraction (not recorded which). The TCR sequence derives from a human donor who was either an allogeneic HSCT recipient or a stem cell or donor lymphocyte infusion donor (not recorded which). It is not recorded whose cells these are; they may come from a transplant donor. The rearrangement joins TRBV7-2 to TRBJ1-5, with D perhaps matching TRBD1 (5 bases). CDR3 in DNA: TGTGCCAGCAGCTTAGGGGCAGGGAATCAGCCCCAGCATTTT. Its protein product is CASSLGAGNQPQHF.